The clone carrying this TCR beta chain came up many times. The CDR3 covers 17 residues. The J segment lost 5 bases and the V segment lost 7 bases, leaving 17 bases of the junction unmatched. The germline V gene has CDR1 SEHNR and CDR2 FQNEAQ (reference sequence). The sample originates from a study of T cells after yellow fever vaccination. Via MiXCR, TCRdb re-called the 5' RACE reads, giving one row per CDR3 protein. The data hold about 340,000 distinct CDR3 sequences, with about 8.7% observed a single time. The sequencing here drew on PBMCs, taken on the day of the first yellow fever vaccination. This clonotype was obtained from a man between 18 and 29 years old who received the YFV17D yellow fever vaccine. The chain couples TRBV7-9 to TRBJ2-5, with 9 bases aligning to TRBD1. The CDR3, as DNA: TGTGCCAGCACACCGGGACAGGGCTTTGTTCGGCGGGAGACCCAGTACTTC. Translated: CASTPGQGFVRRETQYF.